The clone carrying this T cell receptor (beta chain) was recorded at least ten times. Its matching antigen is unknown. The source of the sample is a study of naive and memory T cell subsets. Broader study findings: This RNA-based method may be sensitive to activation-related transcript changes.

A UMI-containing oligonucleotide was joined by 3' ligation to the TCR cDNA template. Unsorted total RNA, roughly 1 to 1,100 ng, was DNase treated before reverse transcription. The ends were cut back, 10 bases at V and 7 bases at J, with 14 bases in the middle. The germline CDR1 and CDR2 sequences are MNHNS and SASEGT. CDR3 size: 12 residues. Ligated cDNA underwent four rounds of PCR with nested alpha and beta constant region primers and SP2. Alpha and beta constant region primers primed reverse transcription for blood and skin samples. TCRdb used MiXCR to reprocess the 5' RACE reads, holding one entry per CDR3 protein. The sample lists about 62,000 distinct CDR3 sequences, approximately 8% occurring once.

This TCR was recovered from a female donor in good health. The rearrangement links TRBV6-1 to TRBJ1-5, with a possible D match to TRBD1 (6 bases). The CDR3: CATFLGGQPQHF. The DNA of the CDR3 is TGTGCCACCTTCCTCGGGGGCCAGCCCCAGCATTTT.